This T cell receptor beta chain was sequenced for a study of blood T cell repertoires in COVID-19. In the study overall: PBMCs, B-cell-depleted T cells, or T cells were the source of the cDNA or gDNA that made up the material.

This CDR3 contains 14 residues. V shed 6 bases, J shed 0 bases, and the junction held 5 bases outside the gene matches. CDR1 is SQVTM and CDR2 is ANQGSEA in the germline V gene. Original processing methods: Counts of nucleated cells, estimated from reference gene primer amplification, were obtained. Using immunoSEQ multiplex PCR, the repertoire was profiled, and TCRdb retains in-frame clones only, with some absent. V and J calls and clone size are copied from that table; D and trimming were computed from the DNA. The sample lists roughly 260,000 clones; 70% to 85% were seen once. Comments on this clone: The identical CDR3 is also encoded by other nucleotide sequences in the sample.

The sequencing input was peripheral blood. The clonotype comes from a woman at least 80 years old with active or convalescent COVID-19. The chain is built from TRBV29-1 and TRBJ2-1, with 7 bases matching TRBD1. The DNA for the CDR3 is TGCAGCGTAGGCGACAGGGCCTCCTACAATGAGCAGTTCTTC. This sequence encodes CSVGDRASYNEQFF.